The sequence of this TCR beta chain was determined in a study of cytomegalovirus exposure and HLA in healthy donors. Worth noting for this clone: Its antigen is unidentified.

The study ran its PCR with 60 Vbeta and 13 Jbeta primers. Here immunoSEQ multiplex PCR was the method, and the copy in TCRdb shows in-frame clones only, minus some. The listing records just under 60,000 clones. Whole-study findings and limits: An analysis was carried out later, and it reportedly showed fewer N-insertions in an Asian-associated ancestry cluster than the approximately 660-donor mean. Being productive about 90% or about 30% of the time was typical of most TCR beta V segments in an earlier analysis.

Germline CDR1 SGHTA, CDR2 FQGNSA. V was pared by 5 bases and J by 4 bases, with 12 bases of the junction left unmatched. This CDR3 is 16 amino acids long. The chain has TRBV7-2 and TRBJ2-5; 8 bases align to TRBD1. The sample taken for sequencing was PBMCs. The TCR sequence derives from a male donor in good health and CMV-seronegative. This CDR3 is CASSPGGTSPPETQYF. The CDR3 DNA reads TGTGCCAGCAGCCCAGGGGGCACATCCCCCCCAGAGACCCAGTACTTC.